This T cell receptor beta chain was obtained from a study of tumor-infiltrating lymphocytes in primary liver carcinoma. General study points: Tumor-adjacent and tumor-blood pairs showed less overlap than tumor region pairs.

This clonotype occurred once. Its antigen remains unidentified. No conserved phenylalanine or tryptophan ends this CDR3, so it is likely a read error. The tissue used was unsorted bulk material of roughly 17-33 mg. RNA and DNA were co-extracted from it with the AllPrep DNA/RNA mini kit. Five discrete regions of every tumor underwent sampling. Every tumor sample had over 75% viable tumor cells. The template, about 510 ng total RNA, yielded TCR beta cDNA made with a constant-region primer. Each TCR beta library was derived from three nested multiplex PCR rounds that employed slightly modified ARM-PCR. From the multiplex PCR reads, TCRdb called clonotypes with MiXCR, one entry per CDR3 protein. The table shows tens of thousands of distinct CDR3 sequences, with around 84% occurring only once. The sequence was collected from a middle-aged man with primary liver carcinoma and hepatitis B virus infection. The source material was liver tumor tissue from sampling region 3. Noted subset: tumor region T3, left-lateral pole.

CDR3 amino acids: CASSLDLGTGGSYTS. In DNA form, the CDR3 reads TGTGCCAGCAGCTTAGACCTCGGGACAGGGGGCAGCTACACCTCC. This chain joins TRBV11-2 and TRBJ1-2; TRBD1 agrees at 12 bases. Looked up from germline, CDR1 is SGHAT and CDR2 is FQNNGV. The V segment lost 0 bases and the J segment 9 bases; nucleotides outside the gene matches: 5. This CDR3 comprises 15 residues.